Below are 27 T cell receptor beta chains sequenced from a single sample in a study of beta chain features in type 1 diabetes. Whole-study results and caveats: Among all four CD4+ subsets, Type 1 diabetes patients had TCRB CDR3s that were moderately but significantly shorter.

cDNA synthesis used the whole RNA isolate, giving expressed TCRB sequences. Sequencing was performed with immunoSEQ multiplex PCR; in TCRdb, only in-frame clones are kept and a portion is missing. The repertoire holds 300,000 or so clones, roughly 8.8% seen once, with roughly 1% in the top ten. Their target antigens are unknown. Sequencing used central memory CD4+ T cells from blood. The receptors stem from a man younger than 40 with type 1 diabetes.

V is TRBV18 and J is TRBJ2-2; D is undetermined. Germline V gene data show CDR1 as KGHSH and CDR2 as LQKENI. Between the trimmed V and J ends, which lost 4 bases and 2 bases, there was a span of 11 bases. CDR3 length: 15 residues. The CDR3 region has the DNA TGTGCCAGCTCACGAGAACAGATTAACACCGGGGAGCTGTTTTTT. Residues: CASSREQINTGELFF.

J is TRBJ2-7 and V is TRBV30, with 7 bases lining up with TRBD2. CDR3 length equals 12 residues. The germline V gene has CDR1 GTSNPN and CDR2 SVGIG (reference sequence). J gave up 6 bases and V 3 bases, and 5 bases lay outside the gene matches. The CDR3 nucleotides are TGTGCCTGGAGGGCAGGGAGGGGCGAGCAGTACTTC. Its protein is CAWRAGRGEQYF.

This clone occurred many times. This chain uses TRBV23-1 with TRBJ1-1; 10 positions match TRBD1. TRBV23-1 is recorded as an ORF, its role being uncertain. CDR3 size: 17 residues. Trimming took 4 bases from V and 0 from J; bases not matched to a gene: 8. The CDR3 DNA follows: TGCGCCAGCAGTCTCCTACGACAGGGGGCCATGAACACTGAAGCTTTCTTT. Translating it yields CASSLLRQGAMNTEAFF.

The V gene is TRBV30, the J gene TRBJ1-3; maybe TRBD1 (6 bases). This CDR3 has 15 residues. CDR1 and CDR2 from the germline V gene are GTSNPN and SVGIG (reference sequence). V lost 2 bases and J 0 bases, leaving 11 bases between the germline ends. CDR3 sequence reads: CAWSRGGYSGNTIYF. The CDR3 nucleotides are TGTGCCTGGAGTCGAGGGGGGTACTCTGGAAACACCATATATTTT.

The rearrangement links TRBV5-6 to TRBJ2-7; 12 bases are a match to TRBD2. In germline, CDR1 is SGHDT, CDR2 YYEEEE. V was pared by 3 bases and J by 4 bases, with 8 bases of the junction left unmatched. The CDR3 runs to 16 residues. CDR3 residues: CASSSAGLAGTYEQYF. The CDR3 region has the DNA TGTGCCAGCAGCTCGGCCGGACTAGCGGGGACATACGAGCAGTACTTC.

The table lists this clone with many counts. This sequence joins TRBV30 and TRBJ1-1, with unresolved D. The CDR3 has 13 amino acids. CDR1 and CDR2 from the germline V gene are GTSNPN and SVGIG (reference sequence). The V and J ends lost 3 bases and 3 bases respectively, with 11 bases between them. The chain's CDR3 is CAWRRVRDTEAFF. The CDR3 bases are TGTGCCTGGAGACGGGTTAGGGACACTGAAGCTTTCTTT.

The V call is TRBV7-2, the J call TRBJ2-7; possible D gene TRBD1, 6 bases. CDR3 length: 14 amino acids. The germline gives CDR1 SGHTA, CDR2 FQGNSA. Trimming removed 0 bases at V and 6 bases at J, with 12 bases between. The CDR3 DNA follows: TGTGCCAGCAGCTTAGCGGGGGCCTCAGGCGAGCAGTACTTC. It encodes CASSLAGASGEQYF. Filled out from reference TRBV7-2 and TRBJ2-7, the complete variable domain reads GAGVSQSPSNKVTEKGKDVELRCDPISGHTALYWYRQSLGQGLEFLIYFQGNSAPDKSGLPSDRFSAERTGGSVSTLTIQRTQQEDSAVYLCASSLAGASGEQYFGPGTRLTVT.

This clone was counted only a few times. The same CDR3 arises from other DNA sequences in this sample as well. J is TRBJ1-2 and V is TRBV18; no clear D. Germline lookup yields CDR1 KGHSH and CDR2 LQKENI. The CDR3 is 13 residues long. The germline V and J ends were trimmed by 3 bases and 6 bases, with 11 bases remaining between them. CDR3 residues: CASSPRPGDGYTF. The DNA for the CDR3 is TGTGCCAGCTCACCGCGACCCGGTGATGGCTACACCTTC. Filled out from reference TRBV18 and TRBJ1-2, the complete variable domain reads NAGVMQNPRHLVRRRGQEARLRCSPMKGHSHVYWYRQLPEEGLKFMVYLQKENIIDESGMPKERFSAEFPKEGPSILRIQQVVRGDSAAYFCASSPRPGDGYTFGSGTRLTVV.

The rearrangement links TRBV7-2 to TRBJ1-5; no firm D call. CDR3 length equals 15 residues. The germline V gene has CDR1 SGHTA and CDR2 FQGNSA. Trimming pared 1 base from V and 0 bases from J, leaving 7 bases between. The CDR3 DNA follows: TGTGCCAGCAGCTTAGTGGGATCTAGCAATCAGCCCCAGCATTTT. Amino acids: CASSLVGSSNQPQHF.

This clone was recorded at least ten times. V is TRBV7-9 and J is TRBJ2-1; no reliable D call. Germline CDR1 and CDR2: SEHNR and FQNEAQ (reference sequence). V was cut by 5 bases and J by 7 bases, with 15 bases left in between. This CDR3 has 14 amino acids. Here the CDR3 reads CASSPLAGSNEQFF. The CDR3 nucleotides are TGTGCCAGCAGCCCCTTGGCAGGCTCTAATGAGCAGTTCTTC.

This clone was observed a few times. The V call is TRBV28, the J call TRBJ1-3; D ambiguous. The CDR3 runs 14 residues. Germline V CDR1 and CDR2: MDHEN, SYDVKM. V lost 3 bases, J lost 0 bases, and 6 bases lay in between. The CDR3 region has the DNA TGTGCCAGCAGTTTGGGTAACTCTGGAAACACCATATATTTT. Amino acids: CASSLGNSGNTIYF.

The gene calls are TRBV4-3 and TRBJ2-7, with unresolved D. In germline, CDR1 is LGHNA, CDR2 YSLEER. The CDR3 is made up of 12 amino acids. Trimming took 1 base from V and 4 from J, leaving 5 bases between them. CDR3 DNA sequence: TGCGCCAGCAGCCAAGGACCTTACGAGCAGTACTTC. Residues: CASSQGPYEQYF.

The rearrangement joins TRBV5-6 to TRBJ1-6; D ambiguous. Trimming took 4 bases from V and 10 from J, leaving 12 bases between them. The CDR3 covers 13 residues. CDR1 and CDR2 from the germline V gene are SGHDT and YYEEEE. CDR3 in DNA: TGTGCCAGCAGCGCGGTAGTGGCCTCACCCCTCCACTTT. As protein: CASSAVVASPLHF. Complete variable domain (other parts from reference TRBV5-6 and TRBJ1-6): DAGVTQSPTHLIKTRGQQVTLRCSPKSGHDTVSWYQQALGQGPQFIFQYYEEEERQRGNFPDRFSGHQFPNYSSELNVNALLLGDSALYLCASSAVVASPLHFGNGTRLTVT.

There are a few counts of this clone. The J gene is TRBJ1-1, the V gene TRBV7-2; D is ambiguous. CDR1 is SGHTA and CDR2 is FQGNSA in the germline V gene. Trimming took 3 bases from V and 4 from J, leaving 9 bases between them. The CDR3 totals 13 residues. The CDR3 bases are TGTGCCAGCAGCTTTGACAAGATCACTGAAGCTTTCTTT. Translated: CASSFDKITEAFF.

The genes are TRBV4-3 and TRBJ1-6; 7 bases fit TRBD1. Germline CDR1 LGHNA, CDR2 YSLEER. The V gene end was trimmed by 8 bases and the J gene end by 9 bases; junction bases not matched to a gene: 7. There are 13 residues in the CDR3. The CDR3 protein is CASSGQTGSPLHF. The CDR3 DNA reads as TGCGCCAGCTCGGGACAGACGGGTTCACCCCTCCACTTT.

This clone was counted between two and nine times. The chain uses TRBV30 and TRBJ1-2; 10 nucleotides line up with TRBD1. The CDR3 totals 13 residues. Trimming took 6 bases from V and 7 from J; bases not matched to a gene: 8. From germline, CDR1 is GTSNPN and CDR2 SVGIG (reference sequence). Here the CDR3 reads CACSGTGAAGYTF. As DNA, the CDR3 is TGTGCCTGCTCGGGGACAGGGGCGGCTGGCTACACCTTC.

The chain links TRBV6-1 to TRBJ2-5; possibly TRBD2 for D (5 bases). V lost 4 bases to trimming and J lost 1 base, with 10 bases between them. Germline V gives CDR1 MNHNS, CDR2 SASEGT. The CDR3 sequence is 14 residues long. CDR3 loop: CASSGGLTQETQYF. The CDR3 DNA reads TGTGCCAGCAGTGGAGGGCTCACCCAAGAGACCCAGTACTTC.

This clone has only a few counts. The same CDR3 arises from other DNA sequences in this sample as well. The gene calls are TRBV7-2 and TRBJ1-4; D is uncertain. This CDR3 contains 14 residues. Germline V gene lookup returns CDR1 SGHTA and CDR2 FQGNSA. The V end was cut by 3 bases, the J end by 4 bases, with 9 bases between. CDR3: CASSFLGDNEKLFF. DNA of the CDR3: TGTGCCAGCAGCTTCCTCGGGGATAATGAAAAACTGTTTTTT. Drawing the rest from reference TRBV7-2 and TRBJ1-4, the complete variable domain is GAGVSQSPSNKVTEKGKDVELRCDPISGHTALYWYRQSLGQGLEFLIYFQGNSAPDKSGLPSDRFSAERTGGSVSTLTIQRTQQEDSAVYLCASSFLGDNEKLFFGSGTQLSVL.

The chain links TRBV5-6 to TRBJ1-2; D remains ambiguous. V gave up 6 bases and J gave up 1 base, with 13 bases separating them. Germline V CDR1 and CDR2: SGHDT, YYEEEE. The CDR3 has 14 residues. The CDR3 here is CASINETNNYGYTF. The CDR3 coding sequence is TGTGCCAGCATTAATGAGACAAATAACTATGGCTACACCTTC. The variable domain in full, with the rest retrieved from reference TRBV5-6 and TRBJ1-2, is DAGVTQSPTHLIKTRGQQVTLRCSPKSGHDTVSWYQQALGQGPQFIFQYYEEEERQRGNFPDRFSGHQFPNYSSELNVNALLLGDSALYLCASINETNNYGYTFGSGTRLTVV.

The chain is built from TRBV5-1 and TRBJ2-1, with D perhaps assigned TRBD1 or TRBD2 (5 bases each). Trimming removed 3 bases at V and 0 bases at J, with 19 bases between. The germline V gene has CDR1 SGHRS and CDR2 YFSETQ. The CDR3 runs 18 residues. The CDR3: CASSSAGTVDFSYNEQFF. The CDR3 DNA reads TGCGCCAGCAGCTCTGCCGGGACGGTAGACTTCTCCTACAATGAGCAGTTCTTC.

This clone was found a few times. V gene TRBV5-8 combines with J gene TRBJ1-2; TRBD1 matches 8 bases. In germline, CDR1 is SGHTS, CDR2 YDEGEE. There are 13 residues in the CDR3. J was trimmed by 2 bases and V by 5 bases; bases with no gene match: 2. For the CDR3, the DNA is TGTGCCAGCAGGGACAGGGTAAACTATGGCTACACCTTC. Translation: CASRDRVNYGYTF.

This clone has only a few counts. The gene calls are TRBV7-9 and TRBJ1-2; 9 nucleotides align to TRBD1. J gave up 4 bases and V 5 bases, and 8 bases lay outside the gene matches. This CDR3 has 15 residues. Germline V gives CDR1 SEHNR, CDR2 FQNEAQ (reference sequence). DNA for the CDR3: TGTGCCAGCAGCCCTGGGGACAGGGCTCGCTATGGCTACACCTTC. This translates into CASSPGDRARYGYTF.

DNA for the CDR3: TGTGCCAGCAGTTTAGATCCCCGTAACTATGGCTACACCTTC. Its translation is CASSLDPRNYGYTF. V usage is TRBV27 and J usage is TRBJ1-2; no firm D call. CDR1 is MNHEY and CDR2 is SMNVEV in the germline V gene (reference sequence). V dropped 2 bases and J dropped 1 base, with 8 bases sitting between them. The CDR3 has 14 amino acids.

The J gene is TRBJ2-5, the V gene TRBV29-1, with 9 bases lining up with TRBD1. The CDR3 is 14 residues long. The ends lost 3 bases at V and 2 bases at J; junction bases unmatched: 4. Per germline, CDR1 SQVTM and CDR2 ANQGSEA. The CDR3 reads CSVEPGQGQETQYF. The CDR3 bases are TGCAGCGTTGAGCCGGGACAGGGACAAGAGACCCAGTACTTC.

This clone was counted a few times. The CDR3 nucleotides are TGTGCCAGCAGCTTAGGGGGGCTTAATCAGCCCCAGCATTTT. It is translated as CASSLGGLNQPQHF. The chain links TRBV7-2 to TRBJ1-5, with D possibly matching TRBD1 (6 bases). Germline CDR1 reads SGHTA; CDR2 reads FQGNSA. Trimming pared 1 base from V and 4 bases from J, leaving 8 bases between. The CDR3 sequence is 14 residues long.

There are many counts of this clone. The V and J genes are TRBV5-4 and TRBJ2-5; 12 bases line up with TRBD2. Germline V gene sequence: CDR1 SGHNT, CDR2 YYREEE (reference sequence). Trimming cost V 3 bases and J 2 bases; bases outside gene matches: 5. The CDR3 covers 16 residues. The CDR3 DNA follows: TGTGCCAGCAGCTCCGCCGGGACTAGCGGGCAAGAGACCCAGTACTTC. It translates to CASSSAGTSGQETQYF.

This clone has just a few counts. CDR3 region: CASSLGTGNYEQYF. The CDR3 DNA is TGTGCCAGCAGCCTCGGGACAGGAAACTACGAGCAGTACTTC. This chain uses TRBV7-2 with TRBJ2-7, with TRBD1 matching 8 bases. CDR1 and CDR2 (germline): SGHTA, FQGNSA. After removal of 5 bases from V and 3 bases from J, the junction contained 6 bases not matched to a gene. There are 14 residues in the CDR3. Full variable domain (missing parts from reference TRBV7-2 and TRBJ2-7): GAGVSQSPSNKVTEKGKDVELRCDPISGHTALYWYRQSLGQGLEFLIYFQGNSAPDKSGLPSDRFSAERTGGSVSTLTIQRTQQEDSAVYLCASSLGTGNYEQYFGPGTRLTVT.